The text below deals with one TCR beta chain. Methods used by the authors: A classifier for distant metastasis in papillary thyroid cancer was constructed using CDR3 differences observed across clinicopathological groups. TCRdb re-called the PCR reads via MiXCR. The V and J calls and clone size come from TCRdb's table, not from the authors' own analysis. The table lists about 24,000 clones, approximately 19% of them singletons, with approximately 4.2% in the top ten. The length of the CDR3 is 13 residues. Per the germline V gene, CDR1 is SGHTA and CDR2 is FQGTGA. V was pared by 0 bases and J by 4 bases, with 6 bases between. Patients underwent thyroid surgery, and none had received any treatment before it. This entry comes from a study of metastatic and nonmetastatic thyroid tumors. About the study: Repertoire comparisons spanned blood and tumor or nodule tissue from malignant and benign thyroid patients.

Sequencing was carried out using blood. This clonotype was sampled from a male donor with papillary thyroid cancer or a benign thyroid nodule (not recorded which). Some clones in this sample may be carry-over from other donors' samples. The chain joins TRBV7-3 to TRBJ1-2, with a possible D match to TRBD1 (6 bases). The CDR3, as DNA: TGTGCCAGCAGCTTAACAGGGGGCTATGGCTACACCTTC. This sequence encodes CASSLTGGYGYTF.